This TCR beta chain was captured in a study of identical twins. Each CDR3 protein is one row after TCRdb ran MiXCR on the 5' RACE reads. This sample has hundreds of thousands of distinct CDR3 sequences, with around 5.7% found just once. This clonotype was recorded at least ten times. Its antigen remains unidentified. Notes on the study in general: Zero-insertion findings could be partly confounded by invariant cells (MAIT and iNKT cells). Whereas memory repertoires showed no such difference, abundant cord blood beta clonotypes carried fewer insertions. Not following the same donors, the study drew its conclusions from cross-sectional statistical analysis.

The TCR sequence derives from a man in his late teens or twenties in good health. The sequenced sample consisted of naive T cells sorted from blood.

DNA of the CDR3: TGTGCCAGCGGGGGGTCACCCCTCCACTTT. Protein product: CASGGSPLHF. The gene calls are TRBV28 and TRBJ1-6; a possible D gene is TRBD1 (5 bases). Germline V gene sequence: CDR1 MDHEN, CDR2 SYDVKM. The CDR3 has 10 residues. Trimming removed 8 bases from V and 10 bases from J, with 6 bases in between.